This TCR beta chain appears in the sequencing data of a study of Ad26.COV2.S vaccination and SARS-CoV-2 variants. Study-level results: The analyses of TCR breadth and depth may have understated the size of total T cell responses. Those who received the vaccine showed greater spike-specific TCR breadth than those given placebo. Reportedly, after vaccination the spike-specific CD8+ and CD4+ T cell responses displayed substantial breadth. Similar non-spike TCR breadth was observed in recipients of vaccine and of placebo.

Clones were read by immunoSEQ multiplex PCR, and TCRdb kept only the in-frame ones, dropping some. This sample has around 370,000 clones; about 91% occur once, and the top ten carry roughly 3.9%. CDR3 length: 14 residues. CDR1 SGHRS and CDR2 YFSETQ come from the germline V gene. J gave up 6 bases and V 1 base, and 2 bases lay outside the gene matches. With regard to this clone: The antigen is unknown.

The receptor's source is a human donor who had recovered from COVID-19. The material sequenced was peripheral blood, taken after recovery from COVID-19. The rearrangement joins TRBV5-1 to TRBJ1-4; TRBD1 aligns across 8 bases. The CDR3 coding sequence is TGCGCCAGCAGCTTGACAGGGGGATATGAAAAACTGTTTTTT. It translates to CASSLTGGYEKLFF.